This T cell receptor (beta chain) derives from a study of shared clonotypes between healthy human individuals. About the study: For every donor, three CD4 naive, three CD4 memory, two CD8 naive and one CD8 memory plates were used.

The sample holds one count of this clone. Its antigen is unidentified. Study-wide findings and caveats: The sole specimen, blood, was sampled, and tissue repertoires likely differ.

J lost 8 bases, V lost 4 bases, and 0 bases had no gene match. Germline CDR1 reads MRHNA; CDR2 reads SNTAGT. The CDR3 has 13 amino acids. CD8 cells regarded as naive lacked CD45RO, were positively chosen for CCR7, and omitted terminally differentiated effector memory CD45RA+ cells. Adult donors, all healthy and HIV-negative, had no recent acute infections or vaccinations. Generated by immunoSEQ multiplex PCR, the TCRdb table keeps only in-frame clones and is missing some. This sample carries millions of clones, roughly 91% of them seen once, and the ten largest clones take roughly 1.8%. The specimen sequenced was naive CD8+ T cells from PBMCs. J is TRBJ2-1 and V is TRBV6-4, with 12 bases identical to TRBD2. This sequence was found in a man between 18 and 35 years old in good health. Some clones in this sample may be carry-over from other donors' samples. This CDR3 reads CASSGLAGDEQFF. DNA for the CDR3: TGTGCCAGCAGTGGACTAGCGGGAGATGAGCAGTTCTTC.